This section outlines one T cell receptor beta chain sequence together with its context. The clone's antigen remains unknown. Base quality data are lacking; no much larger clone is found one base away. The data originate from a study of blood T cell repertoires in COVID-19 (dated by TCRdb to 2019 to 2021). With respect to the entire study: Samples from collaborators originated in the United States, Italy and Spain and spanned both the acute and convalescent phases of COVID-19. The samples were drawn from the first 160 participants of the ongoing ImmuneRACE study and from more than 1,000 subjects provided by 6 global collaborators. Where available, HLA class I and class II types were obtained from metadata supplied by the sample provider rather than from assay-based typing. A freely available public database, intended as a resource for researchers studying the immune response to SARS-CoV-2, is where the repertoires were released. The dataset comprised deeply sampled blood TCRbeta repertoires from subjects exposed to, actively infected with, or recovered from COVID-19. A de-identified subject ID, COVID-19 status, age in years and sex were almost always included in the sample metadata. The prospective study material was composed of cDNA or gDNA derived from T cells, B-cell-depleted T cells, or PBMCs.

Each collaborating institution followed its own protocols to collect whole blood in K2EDTA tubes. For TCRbeta analysis, collaborators shipped samples in one of three forms: frozen whole blood, isolated PBMCs, or DNA extracted from either of those sample types. Results and caveats for the whole study, not just this receptor: The amount of clinical and demographic metadata varied by source and participant and was provided uncurated.

TCRbeta CDR3 regions were amplified from genomic DNA by means of the immunoSEQ Assay, a bias-controlled multiplex PCR. In the paper's pipeline: The number of nucleated cells in each sample was estimated from the amplification of reference gene primers within the assay. To quantify the absolute abundance of each unique TCRbeta CDR3 rearrangement, sequence reads were collapsed and filtered. Productive Simpson clonality was computed per sample as the square root of Simpson's diversity index over productive rearrangements. TCRdb re-hosts the immuneACCESS table, in-frame sequences only. Its copies lack some clones; in the studies checked, an unresolved V gene accounts for under half of them, and the cause for the rest is not known. From that table come the V and J calls and clone size; the DNA was used to work out D and trimming. The sample table lists about 130,000 clones, 74% of them with a count of one. Of the sample, roughly 5% falls within the top ten clones.

V is cut by 8 bases and J by 7 bases, and the space between the germline ends is 14 bases. The CDR3 starts with the cysteine, ends with the phenylalanine, and has 11 residues. The kept DNA is CDR3 alone, 33 bases in frame from the first base. Via the germline V gene (reference sequence), CDR1 is GTSNPN and CDR2 SVGIG. This receptor was obtained from a man aged 60 to 69 with acute or convalescent COVID-19. The rearranged chain carries TRBV30 and TRBJ1-2; the D gene remains uncertain. The sample was peripheral blood. The encoded CDR3 is CATSRGSGYTF. The DNA sequence reads TGTGCCACGTCACGGGGATCTGGCTACACCTTC.